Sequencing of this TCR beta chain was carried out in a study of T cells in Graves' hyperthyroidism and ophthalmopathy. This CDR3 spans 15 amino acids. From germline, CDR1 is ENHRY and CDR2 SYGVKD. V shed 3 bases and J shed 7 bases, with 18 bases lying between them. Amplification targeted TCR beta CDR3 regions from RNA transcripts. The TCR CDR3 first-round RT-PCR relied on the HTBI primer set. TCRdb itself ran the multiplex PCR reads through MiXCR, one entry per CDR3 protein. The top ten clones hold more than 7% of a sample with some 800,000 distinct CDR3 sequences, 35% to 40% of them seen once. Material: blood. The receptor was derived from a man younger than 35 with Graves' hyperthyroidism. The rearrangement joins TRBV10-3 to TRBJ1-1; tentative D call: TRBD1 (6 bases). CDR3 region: CAISDRGRTGNEAFF. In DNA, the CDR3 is TGTGCCATCAGTGATAGGGGCAGAACAGGGAATGAAGCTTTCTTT.